These 27 T cell receptor beta chains were all obtained from the same sample, sequenced in a study of blood T cell repertoires in COVID-19. Assay used: immunoSEQ multiplex PCR; TCRdb lists only in-frame clones, some missing. Of about 240,000 clones in the sample, 83% were seen once. The sequenced material came from peripheral blood. The receptor set was obtained from a human donor in a cohort sampled during active COVID-19.

J is TRBJ2-1 and V is TRBV5-1; 7 bases are a match to TRBD2. Trimming took 6 bases from V and 9 from J; bases not matched to a gene: 12. The V gene's germline CDR1 is SGHRS and CDR2 YFSETQ. The CDR3 consists of 14 residues. CDR3 sequence reads: CASTPGGGDGEQFF. The CDR3 DNA reads TGCGCCAGCACCCCCGGGGGAGGGGACGGTGAGCAGTTCTTC.

Concerning this clone: Distinct nucleotide sequences in the sample also encode this CDR3. The chain combines TRBV7-9 with TRBJ1-3, with 7 bases identical to TRBD1. Germline trimming cut 5 bases from V and 0 bases from J; bases unmatched to any gene: 4. Germline-derived CDR1 and CDR2 are SEHNR and FQNEAQ (reference sequence). This CDR3 comprises 15 residues. CDR3 sequence reads: CASSPGTASGNTIYF. In nucleotides, the CDR3 is TGTGCCAGCAGCCCTGGGACAGCCTCTGGAAACACCATATATTTT.

This clone is a singleton in its sample. The genes are TRBV6-5 and TRBJ1-5; 10 nucleotides align to TRBD1. Per germline, CDR1 MNHEY and CDR2 SVGAGI. J gave up 6 bases and V 4 bases, and 9 bases lay outside the gene matches. The CDR3 length is 16 residues. CDR3 coding DNA: TGTGCCAGCAGTTCGGGACAGGGGCCCCCGGCTCAGCCCCAGCATTTT. Encoded protein: CASSSGQGPPAQPQHF.

The genes are TRBV5-5 and TRBJ2-1; D call uncertain. The germline V gene encodes CDR1 SGHKS and CDR2 YYEKEE (reference sequence). Trimming left V 1 base short and J 3 bases short, with 5 bases between. This CDR3 is 13 amino acids long. The CDR3 bases are TGTGCCAGCAGCTTGTTAGACTACAATGAGCAGTTCTTC. It encodes CASSLLDYNEQFF.

This chain joins TRBV19 and TRBJ2-7; 9 nucleotides line up with TRBD1. The V and J ends lost 1 base and 3 bases, in that order; junction bases with no gene match: 7. This CDR3 region has 16 residues. From germline, CDR1 is LNHDA and CDR2 SQIVND (reference sequence). The CDR3 is CASSIVPGQGYYEQYF. The CDR3 region has the DNA TGTGCCAGTAGTATAGTTCCGGGACAGGGTTACTACGAGCAGTACTTC.

The rearrangement links TRBV9 to TRBJ2-5; 8 nucleotides align to TRBD2. Trimming took 3 bases from V and 4 from J; bases not matched to a gene: 8. CDR3 length: 15 amino acids. Per the germline V gene, CDR1 is SGDLS and CDR2 is YYNGEE. CDR3 sequence reads: CASSASGTRRETQYF. The CDR3 nucleotides read TGTGCCAGCAGCGCCTCCGGGACTAGGAGAGAGACCCAGTACTTC.

V gene TRBV3-1 (or the pseudogene TRBV3-2) combines with J gene TRBJ1-6; 9 nucleotides match TRBD1. The J segment lost 8 bases and the V segment lost 4 bases, leaving 6 bases of the junction unmatched. The germline V gene encodes CDR1 LGHDT and CDR2 YNNKEL (reference sequence). The CDR3 contains 15 residues. The CDR3 loop is CASSRQTGGDSPLHF. The CDR3 DNA sequence: TGTGCCAGCAGCCGCCAAACAGGGGGCGATTCACCCCTCCACTTT.

J is TRBJ2-7 and V is TRBV5-4; 8 bases align to TRBD1. The CDR3 runs 14 residues. The trim removed 4 bases at V and 6 bases at J, leaving 9 bases unmatched. Germline CDR1 is SGHNT and CDR2 is YYREEE (reference sequence). CDR3: CASSTTGVGGEQYF. CDR3 nucleotides: TGTGCCAGCAGCACGACAGGGGTTGGTGGCGAGCAGTACTTC.

The chain has TRBV10-2 and TRBJ2-3; 12 nucleotides match TRBD1. The germline gives CDR1 WSHSY, CDR2 SAAADI. The V segment lost 3 bases and the J segment 7 bases; nucleotides outside the gene matches: 8. CDR3 length: 16 amino acids. The CDR3 DNA sequence: TGCGCCAGCAGTGACACCGGGACAGGGGGCGAGAATACGCAGTATTTT. This sequence encodes CASSDTGTGGENTQYF.

This clone was seen just once. V is TRBV18 and J is TRBJ1-1; D may be TRBD1 (5 bases). Looked up from germline, CDR1 is KGHSH and CDR2 is LQKENI. V dropped 2 bases and J dropped 0 bases, with 7 bases sitting between them. The CDR3 runs to 14 residues. CDR3 loop: CASSPRTLNTEAFF. The CDR3 DNA reads as TGTGCCAGCTCACCAAGGACACTGAACACTGAAGCTTTCTTT. Full variable domain (rest looked up from reference TRBV18 and TRBJ1-1): NAGVMQNPRHLVRRRGQEARLRCSPMKGHSHVYWYRQLPEEGLKFMVYLQKENIIDESGMPKERFSAEFPKEGPSILRIQQVVRGDSAAYFCASSPRTLNTEAFFGQGTRLTVV.

This chain links TRBV19 with TRBJ2-1; 7 nucleotides agree with TRBD2. Trimming took 4 bases from V and 7 from J; bases not matched to a gene: 10. The germline V gene has CDR1 LNHDA and CDR2 SQIVND (reference sequence). This CDR3 region has 15 residues. CDR3: CASSKRLAVGNEQFF. The CDR3 region has the DNA TGTGCCAGTAGTAAACGGCTAGCGGTGGGGAATGAGCAGTTCTTC.

This clone was picked up one time. The chain recombines TRBV19 with TRBJ2-1; tentatively, D is TRBD1 (6 bases). Germline assignment: CDR1 LNHDA and CDR2 SQIVND (reference sequence). The CDR3 is 14 amino acids. The ends were cut back, 8 bases at V and 2 bases at J, with 13 bases in the middle. CDR3 sequence: CASGGQFTYNEQFF. The DNA of the CDR3 is TGTGCCAGTGGAGGACAGTTCACCTACAATGAGCAGTTCTTC.

The genes are TRBV7-8 and TRBJ1-2; the D is unclear. The CDR3 runs 13 residues. Germline V lookup: CDR1 SGHVS, CDR2 FQNEAQ. The V and J ends lost 4 bases and 3 bases respectively, with 9 bases between them. The CDR3 sequence is CASSSREDYGYTF. DNA for the CDR3: TGTGCCAGCAGCTCCCGCGAGGACTATGGCTACACCTTC. Based on the CDR3 plus reference TRBV7-8 and TRBJ1-2, the full variable domain is GAGVSQSPRYKVAKRGQDVALRCDPISGHVSLFWYQQALGQGPEFLTYFQNEAQLDKSGLPSDRFFAERPEGSVSTLKIQRTQQEDSAVYLCASSSREDYGYTFGSGTRLTVV.

V and J are TRBV7-9 and TRBJ2-6, with TRBD2 matching over 7 bases. V lost 8 bases to trimming and J lost 0 bases; unmatched junction nucleotides: 10. CDR3 length: 17 amino acids. CDR1 and CDR2 from the germline V gene are SEHNR and FQNEAQ (reference sequence). The CDR3 sequence: CASGWEGSLSGANVLTF. The CDR3 bases are TGTGCCAGCGGCTGGGAGGGATCACTCTCTGGGGCCAACGTCCTGACTTTC. The whole variable domain, filled in from reference TRBV7-9 and TRBJ2-6, reads DTGVSQNPRHKITKRGQNVTFRCDPISEHNRLYWYRQTLGQGPEFLTYFQNEAQLEKSRLLSDRFSAERPKGSFSTLEIQRTEQGDSAMYLCASGWEGSLSGANVLTFGAGSRLTVL.

This chain connects TRBV25-1 to TRBJ2-7; 7 bases are shared with TRBD1. The CDR3 loop spans 14 amino acids. The ends lost 6 bases at V and 0 bases at J; junction bases unmatched: 5. Per the germline V gene, CDR1 is MGHDK and CDR2 is SYGVNS. CDR3 sequence reads: CASRETGYSYEQYF. The CDR3 DNA is TGTGCCAGCAGAGAGACAGGGTACTCCTACGAGCAGTACTTC.

This chain joins TRBV3-1 (or the pseudogene TRBV3-2) and TRBJ1-3; no clear D. CDR3 length: 15 amino acids. V lost 2 bases to trimming and J lost 0 bases, with 8 bases between them. Germline values: CDR1 LGHDT, CDR2 YNNKEL (reference sequence). In nucleotides, the CDR3 is TGTGCCAGCAGCCAATCATGGAGCTCTGGAAACACCATATATTTT. This encodes CASSQSWSSGNTIYF.

The chain carries TRBV9 and TRBJ2-1, with D hard to call. The CDR3 loop spans 17 amino acids. V lost 2 bases and J 5 bases, leaving 20 bases between the germline ends. CDR1 and CDR2 from the germline V gene are SGDLS and YYNGEE. In DNA form, the CDR3 reads TGTGCCAGCAGCGTTGAAGGTTGGGCCTGGGCAGACAATGAGCAGTTCTTC. This encodes CASSVEGWAWADNEQFF.

This clone was detected a few times. This sequence joins TRBV28 and TRBJ1-2; D is unresolved. Germline CDR1 reads MDHEN; CDR2 reads SYDVKM. The CDR3 covers 15 residues. Trimming left V 2 bases short and J 6 bases short, with 16 bases between. The CDR3 DNA sequence: TGTGCCAGCAGTTTAATGCAGATTTCTCCCAATGGCTACACCTTC. It specifies CASSLMQISPNGYTF.

The CDR3 DNA reads as TGTGCCAGCAGCTCCCCCGGGACAGGGCAAGAGACCCAGTACTTC. It codes for CASSSPGTGQETQYF. V is TRBV28 and J is TRBJ2-5; 9 bases map to TRBD1. Germline trimming cut 6 bases from V and 2 bases from J; bases unmatched to any gene: 7. CDR3 length: 15 residues. The germline V gene has CDR1 MDHEN and CDR2 SYDVKM.

This clone was seen only a few times. This chain uses TRBV6-5 with TRBJ2-4, with 9 positions matching TRBD2. CDR3 size: 15 residues. Trimming cost V 0 bases and J 11 bases; bases outside gene matches: 8. Germline lookup yields CDR1 MNHEY and CDR2 SVGAGI. As DNA, the CDR3 is TGTGCCAGCAGTTACTCCTTTGATAGCGGGAGTCTTCAGTACTTC. Amino acids: CASSYSFDSGSLQYF.

This chain uses TRBV11-2 with TRBJ2-1; the D gene is possibly TRBD1 (5 bases). Germline V lookup: CDR1 SGHAT, CDR2 FQNNGV. The CDR3 runs 14 residues. Trimming pared 5 bases from V and 10 bases from J, leaving 18 bases between. The CDR3 sequence is CASSRDRQTGEQFF. The CDR3 DNA sequence: TGTGCCAGCAGCAGAGACCGACAGACCGGGGAGCAGTTCTTC.

Of note for this clone: The same CDR3 is also encoded by other DNA sequences in this sample. This chain connects TRBV19 to TRBJ1-5, with 11 bases lining up with TRBD1. V lost 1 base and J lost 4; bases outside the gene matches: 3. Germline V gives CDR1 LNHDA, CDR2 SQIVND (reference sequence). This CDR3 spans 16 amino acids. DNA of the CDR3: TGTGCCAGTAGTATAGGGGGGACAGGGGGAAATCAGCCCCAGCATTTT. As protein: CASSIGGTGGNQPQHF.

The rearrangement links TRBV7-2 to TRBJ2-7; 8 nucleotides line up with TRBD2. The germline V gene encodes CDR1 SGHTA and CDR2 FQGNSA. This CDR3 has 13 residues. V lost 3 bases, J lost 2 bases, and 0 bases stayed unmatched. CDR3 in DNA: TGTGCCAGCAGCTTCGGGAGGGCCTACGAGCAGTACTTC. It yields the protein CASSFGRAYEQYF.

The rearrangement links TRBV7-9 to TRBJ1-4; TRBD1 aligns across 7 bases. V lost 5 bases and J lost 0; bases outside the gene matches: 9. The CDR3 runs to 17 residues. Germline CDR1 and CDR2: SEHNR and FQNEAQ (reference sequence). CDR3 DNA: TGTGCCAGCAGCCCCCGACAGGGTACTCCAACTAATGAAAAACTGTTTTTT. Translating it yields CASSPRQGTPTNEKLFF.

This clone was seen just once. The chain uses TRBV7-8 and TRBJ2-6; D is perhaps TRBD1 (6 bases). Germline V lookup: CDR1 SGHVS, CDR2 FQNEAQ. V was cut by 0 bases and J by 0 bases, with 15 bases left in between. The CDR3 length is 19 residues. CDR3 sequence (DNA): TGTGCCAGCAGCTTAGCCACGTTGGCAGGGGTCTCTGGGGCCAACGTCCTGACTTTC. Protein: CASSLATLAGVSGANVLTF.

Regarding this clone: This specimen includes other DNA sequences encoding the same CDR3. The genes are TRBV6-5 and TRBJ1-5; no clear D gene. CDR3 length: 15 amino acids. Germline lookup yields CDR1 MNHEY and CDR2 SVGAGI. The germline V and J ends were trimmed by 2 bases and 0 bases, with 8 bases remaining between them. This CDR3 reads CASSYKSDSNQPQHF. CDR3 bases: TGTGCCAGCAGTTACAAGAGTGATAGCAATCAGCCCCAGCATTTT.

The chain links TRBV7-2 to TRBJ2-3, with D possibly being TRBD2 (6 bases). The CDR3 spans 17 residues. V was cut by 4 bases and J by 2 bases, with 19 bases left in between. Looked up from germline, CDR1 is SGHTA and CDR2 is FQGNSA. The CDR3 nucleotides are TGTGCCAGCAGCTATTACGGCGGGACCCTATCCACAGATACGCAGTATTTT. Amino acid sequence: CASSYYGGTLSTDTQYF.